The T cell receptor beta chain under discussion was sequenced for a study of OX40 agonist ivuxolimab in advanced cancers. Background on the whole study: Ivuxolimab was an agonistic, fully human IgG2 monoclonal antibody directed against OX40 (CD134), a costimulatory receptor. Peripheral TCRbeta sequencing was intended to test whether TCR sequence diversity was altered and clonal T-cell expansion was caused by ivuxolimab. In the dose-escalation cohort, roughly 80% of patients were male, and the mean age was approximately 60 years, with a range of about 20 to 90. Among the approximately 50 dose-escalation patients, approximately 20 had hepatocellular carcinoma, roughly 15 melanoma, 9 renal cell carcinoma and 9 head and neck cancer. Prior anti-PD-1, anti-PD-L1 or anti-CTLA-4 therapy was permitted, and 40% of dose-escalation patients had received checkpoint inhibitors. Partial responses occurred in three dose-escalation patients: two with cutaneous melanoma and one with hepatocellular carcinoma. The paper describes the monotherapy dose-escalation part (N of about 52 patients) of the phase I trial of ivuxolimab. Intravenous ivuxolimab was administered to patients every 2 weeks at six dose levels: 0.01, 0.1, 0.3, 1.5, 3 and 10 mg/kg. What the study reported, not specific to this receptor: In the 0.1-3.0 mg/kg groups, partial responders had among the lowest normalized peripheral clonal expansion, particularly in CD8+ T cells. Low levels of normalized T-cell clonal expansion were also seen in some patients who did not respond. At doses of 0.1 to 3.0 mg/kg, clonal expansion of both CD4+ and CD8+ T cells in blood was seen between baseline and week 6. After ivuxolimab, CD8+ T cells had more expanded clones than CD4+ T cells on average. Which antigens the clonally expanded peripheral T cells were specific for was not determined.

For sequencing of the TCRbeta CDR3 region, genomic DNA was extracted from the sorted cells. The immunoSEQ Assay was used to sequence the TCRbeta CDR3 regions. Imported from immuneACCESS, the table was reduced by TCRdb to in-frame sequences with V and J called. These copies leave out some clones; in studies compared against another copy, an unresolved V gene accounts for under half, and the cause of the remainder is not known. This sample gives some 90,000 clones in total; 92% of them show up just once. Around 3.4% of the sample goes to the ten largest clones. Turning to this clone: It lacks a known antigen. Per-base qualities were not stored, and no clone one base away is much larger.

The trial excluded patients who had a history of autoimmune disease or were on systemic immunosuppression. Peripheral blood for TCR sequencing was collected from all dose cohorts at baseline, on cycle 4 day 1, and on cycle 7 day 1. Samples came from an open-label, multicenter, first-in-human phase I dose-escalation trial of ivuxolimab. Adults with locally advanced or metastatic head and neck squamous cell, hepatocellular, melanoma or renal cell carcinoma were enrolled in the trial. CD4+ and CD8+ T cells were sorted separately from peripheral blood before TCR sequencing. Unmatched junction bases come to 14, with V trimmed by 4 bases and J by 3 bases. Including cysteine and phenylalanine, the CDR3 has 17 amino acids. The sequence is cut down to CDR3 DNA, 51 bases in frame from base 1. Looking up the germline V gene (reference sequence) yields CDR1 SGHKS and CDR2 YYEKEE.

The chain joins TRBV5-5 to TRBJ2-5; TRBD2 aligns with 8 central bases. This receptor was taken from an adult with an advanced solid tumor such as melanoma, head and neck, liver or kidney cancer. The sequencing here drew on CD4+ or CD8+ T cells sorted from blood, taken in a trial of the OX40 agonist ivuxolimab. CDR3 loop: CASSMGPLTSEEETQYF. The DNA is TGTGCCAGCAGCATGGGACCCCTGACTAGCGAGGAAGAGACCCAGTACTTC.